This entry concerns a single TCR beta chain. It lacks a known antigen. Within one base of it there is no much larger clone, and no base qualities were kept. The data originate from a study of OX40 agonist ivuxolimab in advanced cancers. Study-level background: Ivuxolimab, which targeted the costimulatory receptor OX40 (CD134), was an agonistic, fully human IgG2 monoclonal antibody. The monotherapy dose-escalation portion (N ≈ 50 patients) of the phase I ivuxolimab trial is reported in the paper. The point of sequencing TCRbeta in the periphery was to test whether ivuxolimab changed TCR sequence diversity and drove clonal T-cell expansion. Prior anti-PD-1, anti-PD-L1 or anti-CTLA-4 therapy was permitted, and checkpoint inhibitors had been received by less than 45% of dose-escalation patients. Partial responses occurred in three dose-escalation patients: two with cutaneous melanoma and one with hepatocellular carcinoma. Among the roughly 52 dose-escalation patients, around 20 had hepatocellular carcinoma, around 15 melanoma, 9 renal cell carcinoma and 9 head and neck cancer. A male proportion of roughly 85% and a mean age of 60 years, ranging from 23 to 79, were recorded for the dose-escalation cohort. Intravenous ivuxolimab was administered to patients every 2 weeks at six dose levels: 0.01, 0.1, 0.3, 1.5, 3 and 10 mg/kg.

CDR1 and CDR2, looked up from the germline V gene (reference sequence), are MNHNY and SVGAGI. The CDR3 contains 13 residues, cysteine and phenylalanine counted. Only the CDR3 part of the read is kept: 39 bases, read in frame from the first base. V has 2 bases trimmed and J has 12 bases trimmed; junction bases matching no gene number 7. The full study reports these points: The antigen specificity of the clonally expanded peripheral T cells was not determined. In the 0.1-3.0 mg/kg groups, partial responders had among the lowest normalized peripheral clonal expansion, particularly in CD8+ T cells. At doses from 0.1 to 3.0 mg/kg, clonal expansion was seen in both CD4+ and CD8+ blood T cells between baseline and week 6. After ivuxolimab, CD8+ T cells had more expanded clones than CD4+ T cells on average. Low levels of normalized T-cell clonal expansion were also shown by some nonresponding patients.

Genomic DNA was isolated from the sorted cells so that the TCRbeta CDR3 region could be sequenced. The immunoSEQ Assay was used to sequence the TCRbeta CDR3 regions. TCRdb took this table from immuneACCESS and kept in-frame rearrangements with V and J called. Such tables lack part of the clones; where checked against another copy, unresolved V genes explain under half of the gap, and the rest is unexplained. The sample data list some 90,000 clones, and over 75% of these were observed just once. About 4.6% of the sample is taken by the ten largest. The trial excluded patients who had a history of autoimmune disease or were on systemic immunosuppression. Peripheral blood for TCR sequencing was collected from all dose cohorts at baseline, on cycle 4 day 1, and on cycle 7 day 1. Samples were obtained from an open-label, multicenter, first-in-human phase I dose-escalation trial of ivuxolimab. Adults with locally advanced or metastatic head and neck squamous cell, hepatocellular, melanoma or renal cell carcinoma were enrolled in the trial. Before TCR sequencing, CD4+ T cells and CD8+ T cells from peripheral blood were sorted into separate populations.

The V and J segments used are TRBV6-6 and TRBJ2-1; 7 junctional bases match TRBD2. The clonotype originates from an adult with an advanced solid tumor such as melanoma, head and neck, liver or kidney cancer. Material: CD4+ or CD8+ T cells sorted from blood, obtained in a trial of the OX40 agonist ivuxolimab. The CDR3 amino acid sequence is: CASSYETSSGQFF. The DNA sequence is as follows: TGTGCCAGCAGTTACGAGACTAGCTCTGGGCAGTTCTTC.